Reported below is one T cell receptor (beta chain). The age range of participants was about 18 to 89 years, with residence in about two dozen US areas. Recovery meant two consecutive negative NP/OP PCR tests, professional clearance, or resolved symptoms. The data were produced by immunoSEQ multiplex PCR, yet TCRdb's version contains in-frame clones alone and is incomplete. The sample has 300,000 to 400,000 clones; 75% to 90% are singletons. The germline gives CDR1 SGHRS, CDR2 YFSETQ. The CDR3 extends over 15 amino acids. Trimming left V 3 bases short and J 6 bases short, with 15 bases between. The sample is drawn from a study of blood T cell repertoires in COVID-19.

Sequences were obtained from PBMCs or T cells enriched from blood (not recorded which). This chain uses TRBV5-1 with TRBJ2-2, with D maybe TRBD1 (5 bases). The origin of this receptor is a man aged 30 to 39 who had recovered from COVID-19. As DNA, the CDR3 is TGCGCCAGCAGCTACGGACCCAAACAGGCCGGGGAGCTGTTTTTT. Protein product: CASSYGPKQAGELFF.